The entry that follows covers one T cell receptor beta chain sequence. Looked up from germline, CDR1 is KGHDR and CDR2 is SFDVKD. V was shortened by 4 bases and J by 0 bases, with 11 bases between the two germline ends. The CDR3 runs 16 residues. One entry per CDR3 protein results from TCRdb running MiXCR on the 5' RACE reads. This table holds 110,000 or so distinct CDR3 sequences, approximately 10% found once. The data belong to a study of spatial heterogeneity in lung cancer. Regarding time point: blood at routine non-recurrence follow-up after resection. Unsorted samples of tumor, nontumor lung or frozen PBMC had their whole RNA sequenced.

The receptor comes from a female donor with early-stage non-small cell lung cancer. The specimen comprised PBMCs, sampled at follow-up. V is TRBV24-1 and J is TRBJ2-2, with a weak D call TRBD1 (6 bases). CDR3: CATSDPGTSNTGELFF. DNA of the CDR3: TGTGCCACCAGTGACCCCGGGACATCGAACACCGGGGAGCTGTTTTTT.